This T cell receptor (beta chain) is from a study of technical replicates of blood from four donors. Germline V CDR1 and CDR2: SNHLY, FYNNEI. V lost 8 bases to trimming and J lost 2 bases, with 15 bases between them. The CDR3 is made up of 14 amino acids. The table came from immunoSEQ multiplex PCR; TCRdb's copy has only in-frame clones and leaves some out. This sample has under 70,000 clones, with 91% found just once. The J gene is TRBJ2-5, the V gene TRBV2; weak D call: TRBD1 (5 bases). The TCR comes from a human donor in good health. Some clones in this sample may be carry-over from other donors' samples. The source material was PBMCs. In DNA form, the CDR3 reads TGTGCCAGCTCCGACGACAGTTTACAAGAGACCCAGTACTTC. Protein: CASSDDSLQETQYF.